Below, 31 T cell receptor beta chains from the same sample are listed, as sequenced in a study of blood T cell repertoires in COVID-19. Repertoires were generated with immunoSEQ multiplex PCR, while TCRdb's copy carries only in-frame clones and drops some. The sample lists around 6,200 clones, about four fifths occurring once. The specimen was peripheral blood. The receptor set was obtained from a human donor with active COVID-19. The donor label of this sample is uncertain.

J is TRBJ1-3 and V is TRBV12-3 or TRBV12-4, with no clear D. Trimming took off 1 base at V and 9 bases at J, with 7 bases between the two ends. The CDR3 contains 12 residues. The CDR3 DNA is TGTGCCAGCAGTTTAGGGGAGGTCACCATATATTTT. Its translation is CASSLGEVTIYF.

The genes are TRBV7-9 and TRBJ2-2; D is undetermined. The CDR3 is made up of 14 amino acids. The germline CDR1 and CDR2 sequences are SEHNR and FQNEAQ (reference sequence). V was clipped by 5 bases and J by 6 bases, with 13 bases between them. CDR3 in amino acids: CASSPGRFAGELFF. CDR3 nucleotides: TGTGCCAGCAGCCCAGGAAGGTTCGCCGGGGAGCTGTTTTTT.

The chain couples TRBV28 to TRBJ2-7, with 10 bases lining up with TRBD2. Germline V CDR1 and CDR2: MDHEN, SYDVKM. With V trimmed by 2 bases and J by 2 bases, 12 bases remained unmatched. This CDR3 has 18 amino acids. This CDR3 is CASSLAVSGTSEPYEQYF. In DNA, the CDR3 is TGTGCCAGCAGTTTAGCAGTGTCCGGGACTAGCGAACCCTACGAGCAGTACTTC.

CDR3 protein: CASSGYYRSASTDTQYF. The CDR3 nucleotides read TGTGCCAGCAGTGGATACTATCGTAGCGCTAGCACAGATACGCAGTATTTT. This chain links TRBV6-2 or TRBV6-3 with TRBJ2-3; the D gene is possibly TRBD2 (5 bases). CDR1 and CDR2 from the germline V gene are MNHEY and SVGEGT. This CDR3 region has 17 residues. Trimming cost V 5 bases and J 0 bases, with 18 bases left between them.

The chain links TRBV5-1 to TRBJ2-2; D unresolved. The CDR3 consists of 14 residues. V gave up 0 bases and J gave up 2 bases, with 5 bases separating them. The germline V gene encodes CDR1 SGHRS and CDR2 YFSETQ. The CDR3 here is CASSLAQNTGELFF. The CDR3 DNA is TGCGCCAGCAGCTTGGCCCAAAACACCGGGGAGCTGTTTTTT. Full variable domain (remainder filled in from reference TRBV5-1 and TRBJ2-2): KAGVTQTPRYLIKTRGQQVTLSCSPISGHRSVSWYQQTPGQGLQFLFEYFSETQRNKGNFPGRFSGRQFSNSRSEMNVSTLELGDSALYLCASSLAQNTGELFFGEGSRLTVL.

The chain carries TRBV19 and TRBJ2-1, with 7 bases that match TRBD2. Germline V gene lookup returns CDR1 LNHDA and CDR2 SQIVND (reference sequence). This CDR3 has 16 amino acids. Unmatched junction bases numbered 6, after V lost 3 bases and J lost 1 base. This CDR3 reads CASSMVGGSSYNEQFF. Written as DNA, the CDR3 is TGTGCCAGTAGTATGGTGGGCGGGAGTTCCTACAATGAGCAGTTCTTC.

The chain carries TRBV27 and TRBJ1-2; weak D call: TRBD1 (6 bases). Germline lookup yields CDR1 MNHEY and CDR2 SMNVEV (reference sequence). Trimming pared 5 bases from V and 4 bases from J, leaving 11 bases between. This CDR3 is 13 amino acids long. In DNA form, the CDR3 reads TGTGCCAGCAGTAGGGGGGGGGCCTATGGCTACACCTTC. This encodes CASSRGGAYGYTF.

The chain couples TRBV15 to TRBJ2-1; D remains unclear. Germline V gene sequence: CDR1 LNHNV, CDR2 YYDKDF (reference sequence). V dropped 3 bases and J dropped 6 bases, with 15 bases sitting between them. The CDR3 spans 15 residues. The CDR3 is CATSSETGSINEQFF. As DNA, the CDR3 is TGTGCCACCAGCAGCGAGACGGGTAGTATCAATGAGCAGTTCTTC. Based on the CDR3 plus reference TRBV15 and TRBJ2-1, the full variable domain is DAMVIQNPRYQVTQFGKPVTLSCSQTLNHNVMYWYQQKSSQAPKLLFHYYDKDFNNEADTPDNFQSRRPNTSFCFLDIRSPGLGDTAMYLCATSSETGSINEQFFGPGTRLTVL.

The count of this clone is one. The CDR3 loop reads CASSQTDSEAFF. The CDR3 bases are TGTGCCAGCAGCCAGACGGACAGTGAAGCTTTCTTT. V gene TRBV3-1 (or the pseudogene TRBV3-2) combines with J gene TRBJ1-1; D may be TRBD1 (6 bases). The CDR3 spans 12 residues. Trimming shortened V by 3 bases and J by 7 bases, and 9 bases separated the two germline ends. Germline CDR1 reads LGHDT; CDR2 reads YNNKEL (reference sequence).

The chain combines TRBV10-3 with TRBJ1-5; TRBD1 might be the D (6 bases). The germline V gene has CDR1 ENHRY and CDR2 SYGVKD. The length of the CDR3 is 17 residues. Trimming took 0 bases from V and 2 from J, leaving 14 bases between them. CDR3 in amino acids: CAISESPGTSRNQPQHF. The CDR3 DNA follows: TGTGCCATCAGTGAGTCCCCCGGGACATCCCGCAATCAGCCCCAGCATTTT.

This clone was counted between two and nine times. This chain joins TRBV5-1 and TRBJ2-2, with D possibly being TRBD2 (6 bases). The V gene's germline CDR1 is SGHRS and CDR2 YFSETQ. Trimming removed 0 bases at V and 6 bases at J, with 9 bases between. The CDR3 length is 14 residues. CDR3 DNA sequence: TGCGCCAGCAGCTTGGCGGGGGTTGCCGGGGAGCTGTTTTTT. Its translation is CASSLAGVAGELFF.

The rearrangement uses TRBV7-2 and TRBJ2-6, with no clear D. Trimming took 6 bases from V and 0 from J, leaving 6 bases between them. This CDR3 has 14 residues. CDR1 is SGHTA and CDR2 is FQGNSA in the germline V gene. CDR3 DNA sequence: TGTGCCAGCAGGGCAGGCTCTGGGGCCAACGTCCTGACTTTC. It encodes CASRAGSGANVLTF.

The chain's CDR3 is CASSVISIYGYTF. The DNA of the CDR3 is TGTGCCAGCAGTGTCATCTCTATCTATGGCTACACCTTC. V is TRBV28 and J is TRBJ1-2, with unresolved D. The CDR3 is 13 amino acids. Per germline, CDR1 MDHEN and CDR2 SYDVKM. V was shortened by 5 bases and J by 4 bases, with 11 bases between the two germline ends.

V and J are TRBV13 and TRBJ1-2; 11 bases match TRBD1. Germline CDR1 and CDR2: PRHDT and FYEKMQ (reference sequence). CDR3 size: 14 residues. Trimming removed 5 bases from V and 8 bases from J; junction bases left unmatched: 7. CDR3 region: CASSTDRGRNGYTF. DNA for the CDR3: TGTGCCAGCAGCACGGACAGGGGGCGAAACGGCTACACCTTC.

Only a few counts were recorded for this clone. The V call is TRBV10-3, the J call TRBJ2-4; maybe TRBD2 (6 bases). Germline V CDR1 and CDR2: ENHRY, SYGVKD. Trimming cost V 5 bases and J 5 bases, with 16 bases left between them. This CDR3 has 15 amino acids. This CDR3 reads CAISPGLAAQNIQYF. CDR3 DNA: TGTGCCATCAGTCCGGGACTCGCCGCGCAAAACATTCAGTACTTC.

The V gene is TRBV27, the J gene TRBJ2-6; a possible D gene is TRBD1 (6 bases). Germline-derived CDR1 and CDR2 are MNHEY and SMNVEV (reference sequence). The CDR3 consists of 15 residues. With 2 bases removed from V and 3 bases from J, the gap between germline ends came to 8 bases. The CDR3 loop is CASSLTGIGANVLTF. The CDR3 coding sequence is TGTGCCAGCAGTTTAACAGGGATTGGGGCCAACGTCCTGACTTTC.

This clone was seen a few times. The genes are TRBV5-1 and TRBJ1-2, with 8 bases fitting TRBD1. The V gene's germline CDR1 is SGHRS and CDR2 YFSETQ. J gave up 2 bases and V 0 bases, and 3 bases lay outside the gene matches. The CDR3 runs to 15 residues. The CDR3 reads CASSLGQGPNYGYTF. In DNA, the CDR3 is TGCGCCAGCAGCTTGGGACAGGGGCCCAACTATGGCTACACCTTC.

The chain recombines TRBV9 with TRBJ1-3, with D possibly TRBD1 on 6 matching bases. CDR1 and CDR2 (germline): SGDLS, YYNGEE. This CDR3 spans 15 amino acids. V was cut by 0 bases and J by 4 bases, with 11 bases left in between. CDR3 nucleotides: TGTGCCAGCAGCGTAGATTCAGGGGTAGGAAACACCATATATTTT. Its protein product is CASSVDSGVGNTIYF. Filled out from reference TRBV9 and TRBJ1-3, the complete variable domain reads DSGVTQTPKHLITATGQRVTLRCSPRSGDLSVYWYQQSLDQGLQFLIQYYNGEERAKGNILERFSAQQFPDLHSELNLSSLELGDSALYFCASSVDSGVGNTIYFGEGSWLTVV.

J is TRBJ2-6 and V is TRBV7-3; D is ambiguous. The V end lost 2 bases, the J end lost 0 bases, and 5 bases lay between the germline ends. The CDR3 covers 15 residues. Germline CDR1 reads SGHTA; CDR2 reads FQGTGA. CDR3 bases: TGTGCCAGCAGCTTATCCCACTCTGGGGCCAACGTCCTGACTTTC. Translated, it gives CASSLSHSGANVLTF. The entire variable domain, with the rest obtained from reference TRBV7-3 and TRBJ2-6, is as follows: GAGVSQTPSNKVTEKGKYVELRCDPISGHTALYWYRQSLGQGPEFLIYFQGTGAADDSGLPNDRFFAVRPEGSVSTLKIQRTERGDSAVYLCASSLSHSGANVLTFGAGSRLTVL.

The chain is built from TRBV5-1 and TRBJ2-4; TRBD1 matches 7 bases. After removal of 0 bases from V and 1 base from J, the junction contained 4 bases not matched to a gene. Germline lookup yields CDR1 SGHRS and CDR2 YFSETQ. This CDR3 has 16 amino acids. CDR3 nucleotide sequence: TGCGCCAGCAGCTTGGTACAGGGGATGGCCAAAAACATTCAGTACTTC. It specifies CASSLVQGMAKNIQYF.

The V and J genes are TRBV30 and TRBJ1-2; 7 nucleotides line up with TRBD1. This CDR3 is 13 amino acids long. With 2 bases clipped from V and 2 bases from J, the junction kept 2 bases outside the gene matches. Per germline, CDR1 GTSNPN and CDR2 SVGIG (reference sequence). This CDR3 reads CAWSPRGNYGYTF. CDR3 DNA: TGTGCCTGGAGTCCCAGGGGGAACTATGGCTACACCTTC. Looking up the rest from reference TRBV30 and TRBJ1-2 gives the full variable domain: SQTIHQWPATLVQPVGSPLSLECTVEGTSNPNLYWYRQAAGRGLQLLFYSVGIGQISSEVPQNLSASRPQDRQFILSSKKLLLSDSGFYLCAWSPRGNYGYTFGSGTRLTVV.

The chain couples TRBV15 to TRBJ2-3, with D unclear. This CDR3 spans 14 amino acids. V was shortened by 1 base and J by 2 bases, with 7 bases between the two germline ends. Germline V gives CDR1 LNHNV, CDR2 YYDKDF (reference sequence). CDR3 nucleotide sequence: TGTGCCACCAGCAGAGGTGTACACACAGATACGCAGTATTTT. It encodes CATSRGVHTDTQYF.

The rearrangement joins TRBV5-1 to TRBJ1-2; 10 bases fit TRBD1. The CDR3 covers 15 residues. The V gene's germline CDR1 is SGHRS and CDR2 YFSETQ. The V gene end was trimmed by 1 base and the J gene end by 3 bases; junction bases not matched to a gene: 3. The CDR3 sequence is CASSLSGQGDYGYTF. The CDR3 DNA follows: TGCGCCAGCAGCTTGTCTGGACAGGGGGACTATGGCTACACCTTC.

The rearrangement links TRBV7-8 to TRBJ2-5; D might be TRBD2 (6 bases). This CDR3 has 14 amino acids. Trimming removed 5 bases from V and 4 bases from J, with 14 bases in between. Germline V lookup: CDR1 SGHVS, CDR2 FQNEAQ. The CDR3 nucleotides are TGTGCCAGCAGCCACCTTTCGGAGGGAGAGACCCAGTACTTC. This encodes CASSHLSEGETQYF.

The rearrangement joins TRBV2 to TRBJ2-3; a possible D gene is TRBD2 (5 bases). The CDR3 extends over 13 amino acids. The V end lost 6 bases, the J end lost 4 bases, and 11 bases lay between the germline ends. Germline V gene sequence: CDR1 SNHLY, CDR2 FYNNEI. In DNA, the CDR3 is TGTGCCAGCAGGGAGGCCGGACCAGATACGCAGTATTTT. Protein sequence: CASREAGPDTQYF.

The CDR3 loop reads CSVGLPIGGNEQYF. Written as DNA, the CDR3 is TGCAGCGTGGGCCTACCGATCGGGGGAAACGAGCAGTACTTC. V gene TRBV29-1 combines with J gene TRBJ2-7; D might be TRBD2 (6 bases). Germline V gives CDR1 SQVTM, CDR2 ANQGSEA. Between the trimmed V and J ends, which lost 6 bases and 5 bases, there was a span of 20 bases. This CDR3 region has 14 residues.

This clone occurred once. J is TRBJ1-5 and V is TRBV7-9; maybe TRBD1 (5 bases). Deletions cut 4 bases from V and 4 bases from J, with 14 bases between. The CDR3 runs 15 residues. Per germline, CDR1 SEHNR and CDR2 FQNEAQ (reference sequence). The CDR3 DNA reads as TGTGCCAGCAGCTCATTAGACAGAAAAAATCAGCCCCAGCATTTT. This sequence encodes CASSSLDRKNQPQHF.

The table lists this clone with a few counts. The rearrangement links TRBV5-1 to TRBJ2-7; TRBD2 matches 7 bases. This CDR3 comprises 15 residues. The germline V gene encodes CDR1 SGHRS and CDR2 YFSETQ. V lost 0 bases, J lost 3 bases, and 6 bases stayed unmatched. CDR3 residues: CASSLAPPGGYEQYF. The CDR3 DNA sequence: TGCGCCAGCAGCTTGGCCCCTCCGGGGGGCTACGAGCAGTACTTC.

This sequence joins TRBV9 and TRBJ2-7; no definite D call. CDR1 SGDLS and CDR2 YYNGEE come from the germline V gene. With 0 bases removed from V and 2 bases from J, the gap between germline ends came to 9 bases. This CDR3 contains 14 residues. The chain's CDR3 is CASSVGVEPYEQYF. The CDR3 nucleotides are TGTGCCAGCAGCGTAGGGGTGGAGCCCTACGAGCAGTACTTC. The variable domain in full, completed from reference TRBV9 and TRBJ2-7, reads DSGVTQTPKHLITATGQRVTLRCSPRSGDLSVYWYQQSLDQGLQFLIQYYNGEERAKGNILERFSAQQFPDLHSELNLSSLELGDSALYFCASSVGVEPYEQYFGPGTRLTVT.

The rearrangement links TRBV18 to TRBJ2-3, with TRBD2 as a possible D gene (6 bases). Germline lookup yields CDR1 KGHSH and CDR2 LQKENI. Trimming cost V 6 bases and J 2 bases, with 15 bases left between them. This CDR3 is built from 15 residues. CDR3 loop: CASSGNLANTDTQYF. CDR3 nucleotides: TGTGCCAGCTCGGGAAATCTAGCGAACACAGATACGCAGTATTTT.

This chain connects TRBV7-9 to TRBJ1-6; D is perhaps TRBD1 (5 bases). The V gene's germline CDR1 is SEHNR and CDR2 FQNEAQ (reference sequence). This CDR3 has 14 amino acids. Trimming removed 5 bases from V and 12 bases from J, with 17 bases in between. CDR3: CASSQERGVGPLHF. Here the CDR3 DNA reads TGTGCCAGCAGCCAAGAACGGGGGGTCGGACCCCTCCACTTT.